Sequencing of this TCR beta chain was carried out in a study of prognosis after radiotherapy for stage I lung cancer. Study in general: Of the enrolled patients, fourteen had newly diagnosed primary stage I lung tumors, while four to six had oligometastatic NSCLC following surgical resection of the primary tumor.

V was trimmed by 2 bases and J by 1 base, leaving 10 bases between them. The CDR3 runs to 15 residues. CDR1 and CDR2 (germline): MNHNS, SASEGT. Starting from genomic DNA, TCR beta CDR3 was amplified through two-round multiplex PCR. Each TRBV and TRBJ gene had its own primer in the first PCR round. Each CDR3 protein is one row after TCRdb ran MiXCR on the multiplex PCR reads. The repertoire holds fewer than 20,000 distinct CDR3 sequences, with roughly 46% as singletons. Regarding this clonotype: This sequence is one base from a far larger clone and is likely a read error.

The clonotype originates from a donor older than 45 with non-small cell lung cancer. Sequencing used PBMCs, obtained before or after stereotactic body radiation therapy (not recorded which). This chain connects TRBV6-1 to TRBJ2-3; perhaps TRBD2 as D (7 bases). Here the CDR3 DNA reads TGTGCCAGCAGTGAAACGGGGGGCTGCACAGATACGCAGTATTTT. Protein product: CASSETGGCTDTQYF.